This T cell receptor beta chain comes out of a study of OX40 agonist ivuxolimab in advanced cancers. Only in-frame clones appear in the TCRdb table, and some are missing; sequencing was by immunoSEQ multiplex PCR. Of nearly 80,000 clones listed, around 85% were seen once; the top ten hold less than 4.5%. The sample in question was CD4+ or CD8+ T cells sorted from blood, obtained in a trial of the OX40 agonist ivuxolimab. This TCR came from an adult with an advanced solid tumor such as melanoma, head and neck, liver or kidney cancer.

CDR3 region: CASSRPSGKGDTGELFF. The CDR3 bases are TGTGCCAGCAGCCGACCTAGCGGGAAAGGGGACACCGGGGAGCTGTTTTTT. This chain links TRBV9 with TRBJ2-2; 9 bases match TRBD2. Trimming removed 4 bases from V and 3 bases from J; junction bases left unmatched: 10. This CDR3 is built from 17 residues. Germline-derived CDR1 and CDR2 are SGDLS and YYNGEE.